The 5 T cell receptor beta chains below come from one sample, sequenced in a study of somatic mutations in cytotoxic T cells in rheumatoid arthritis. Repertoires were generated with immunoSEQ multiplex PCR, while TCRdb's copy carries only in-frame clones and drops some. The table lists about 20,000 clones, about 90% of them singletons. Material: CD8+ T cells sorted from blood. The receptors come from a man aged 35 to 55 in good health.

The chain joins TRBV5-5 to TRBJ2-7, with 7 bases matching TRBD1. J was trimmed by 4 bases and V by 4 bases; bases with no gene match: 2. The CDR3 extends over 12 amino acids. Germline CDR1 and CDR2: SGHKS and YYEKEE (reference sequence). CDR3 DNA sequence: TGTGCCAGCAGCAGGGACAGTTACGAGCAGTACTTC. Encoded protein: CASSRDSYEQYF.

This clone was seen just once. This chain joins TRBV27 and TRBJ2-2; D may match TRBD1 or TRBD2 (5 bases each). V was clipped by 3 bases and J by 3 bases, with 5 bases between them. The CDR3 covers 13 residues. The germline CDR1 and CDR2 sequences are MNHEY and SMNVEV (reference sequence). CDR3 region: CASSLGDTGELFF. The CDR3 nucleotides read TGTGCCAGCAGTTTGGGGGACACCGGGGAGCTGTTTTTT.

The V call is TRBV16, the J call TRBJ2-7; 7 bases fit TRBD1. After removal of 2 bases from V and 7 bases from J, the junction contained 11 bases not matched to a gene. Germline values: CDR1 KGHSY, CDR2 FQNENV. The CDR3 consists of 15 residues. CDR3 in DNA: TGTGCCAGCAGCCAACCCGGGACAGCCTTAGGTGAGCAGTACTTC. Residues: CASSQPGTALGEQYF.

J is TRBJ1-2 and V is TRBV30; D unresolved. Germline assignment: CDR1 GTSNPN and CDR2 SVGIG (reference sequence). Between the trimmed V and J ends, which lost 0 bases and 4 bases, there was a span of 15 bases. CDR3 length equals 15 residues. CDR3 in amino acids: CAWSVELAGTYGYTF. CDR3 in DNA: TGTGCCTGGAGTGTCGAGTTGGCAGGTACCTATGGCTACACCTTC.

V usage is TRBV2 and J usage is TRBJ2-1, with 13 bases that match TRBD2. V lost 1 base to trimming and J lost 9 bases; unmatched junction nucleotides: 9. Germline V gene data show CDR1 as SNHLY and CDR2 as FYNNEI. The CDR3 runs to 17 residues. Here the CDR3 reads CASSEGTSGSGESEQFF. DNA of the CDR3: TGTGCCAGCAGTGAAGGGACTAGCGGGAGTGGGGAGTCTGAGCAGTTCTTC.